This T cell receptor beta chain was found in a study of T cell changes during pregnancy in multiple sclerosis. The germline V gene has CDR1 WSHSY and CDR2 SAAADI. The CDR3 extends over 13 amino acids. The ends were cut back, 5 bases at V and 4 bases at J, with 11 bases in the middle. Only in-frame clones appear in the TCRdb table, and some are missing; sequencing was by immunoSEQ multiplex PCR. The top ten hold around 0.9% of the sample, which has about 68,000 clones, about 89% seen once. The chain recombines TRBV10-2 with TRBJ2-5, with unresolved D. The receptor was derived from a female donor with multiple sclerosis, enrolled in a pregnancy study. The sequencing here drew on peripheral blood, taken in the second trimester of pregnancy. The CDR3 spells CASSPGLGETQYF. The CDR3 nucleotides are TGCGCCAGCAGTCCGGGTCTGGGAGAGACCCAGTACTTC.